These 8 T cell receptor beta chains were sequenced from one sample in a study of post-analysis software for immune sequencing data. Study-wide findings and caveats: Elevated frequency relative to controls characterized 4 or 5 TRBV segments in patients, TRBV5-6, TRBV5-1 and TRBV20-1 among them.

No antigen is known for these receptors. Unique molecular identifiers were present in the TCR beta cDNA libraries. TCRdb re-analysed the PCR reads in MiXCR, keeping a single row per CDR3 protein. Found here are about 150,000 distinct CDR3 sequences, approximately 28% of them singletons; the top ten hold less than 1.6%. The specimen sequenced was blood. All receptors derive from a girl aged 10 to 17 with multiple sclerosis.

This chain joins TRBV20-1 and TRBJ1-1; no definite D call. Germline V lookup: CDR1 DFQATT, CDR2 SNEGSKA (reference sequence). This CDR3 comprises 13 residues. Trimming left V 8 bases short and J 6 bases short, with 19 bases between. CDR3 protein: CSSKKAVSPEAFF. CDR3 sequence (DNA): TGCAGTTCTAAAAAGGCAGTTTCCCCTGAAGCTTTCTTT.

The chain couples TRBV11-2 to TRBJ2-1; 15 bases are a match to TRBD2. Per the germline V gene, CDR1 is SGHAT and CDR2 is FQNNGV. V was pared by 3 bases and J by 1 base, with 4 bases of the junction left unmatched. The CDR3 sequence is 18 residues long. The DNA for the CDR3 is TGTGCCAGCAGCTTCCCGGGACTAGCGGGAGGATCCTACAATGAGCAGTTCTTC. It is translated as CASSFPGLAGGSYNEQFF. The full variable domain, rest sourced from reference TRBV11-2 and TRBJ2-1, is EAGVAQSPRYKIIEKRQSVAFWCNPISGHATLYWYQQILGQGPKLLIQFQNNGVVDDSQLPKDRFSAERLKGVDSTLKIQPAKLEDSAVYLCASSFPGLAGGSYNEQFFGPGTRLTVL.

The chain has TRBV11-2 and TRBJ1-1, with 9 bases lining up with TRBD1. The germline gives CDR1 SGHAT, CDR2 FQNNGV. The CDR3 length is 14 residues. V lost 5 bases and J lost 3; bases outside the gene matches: 4. This CDR3 reads CASSQGDRDTEAFF. The CDR3 DNA is TGTGCCAGCAGCCAGGGGGACAGGGACACTGAAGCTTTCTTT.

This clonotype was observed a handful of times. The genes are TRBV28 and TRBJ1-1, with TRBD1 matching over 9 bases. The CDR3 has 14 residues. Germline assignment: CDR1 MDHEN and CDR2 SYDVKM. Trimming took 6 bases from V and 0 from J; bases not matched to a gene: 2. For the CDR3, the DNA is TGTGCCAGCAGAGGACAGGGGCTGAACACTGAAGCTTTCTTT. This encodes CASRGQGLNTEAFF.

This clonotype appeared a few times. The CDR3 nucleotides are TGTGCCAGCAGCTTAGAGTGGGACCCCCAAGAGACCCAGTACTTC. Translated: CASSLEWDPQETQYF. The V gene is TRBV7-9, the J gene TRBJ2-5; tentatively, D is TRBD1 or TRBD2 (5 bases each). CDR1 is SEHNR, CDR2 FQNEAQ, per germline (reference sequence). The length of the CDR3 is 15 residues. Trimming stripped 1 base from V and 1 base from J, with 10 bases between.

The chain has TRBV20-1 and TRBJ2-5; 14 nucleotides agree with TRBD2. Germline V gives CDR1 DFQATT, CDR2 SNEGSKA (reference sequence). The CDR3 is 15 residues long. With 3 bases clipped from V and 5 bases from J, the junction kept 5 bases outside the gene matches. As DNA, the CDR3 is TGCAGTGCTAGGGGACTAGCGGGAGTGGTGGAGACCCAGTACTTC. Protein sequence: CSARGLAGVVETQYF.

This clonotype was seen ten or more times. The gene calls are TRBV29-1 and TRBJ1-2, with 7 bases matching TRBD1. V lost 6 bases to trimming and J lost 6 bases; unmatched junction nucleotides: 10. The CDR3 contains 13 residues. Germline V gives CDR1 SQVTM, CDR2 ANQGSEA. The CDR3 loop is CSVPTDRENGYTF. The CDR3 DNA sequence: TGCAGCGTCCCTACTGACAGGGAGAATGGCTACACCTTC.

The chain carries TRBV6-1 and TRBJ1-1; 10 bases map to TRBD1. Germline V CDR1 and CDR2: MNHNS, SASEGT. The CDR3 extends over 18 amino acids. With 1 base clipped from V and 1 base from J, the junction kept 9 bases outside the gene matches. The CDR3 sequence is CASSEVPGQGIGNTEAFF. CDR3 DNA: TGTGCCAGCAGTGAAGTCCCGGGACAGGGGATCGGGAACACTGAAGCTTTCTTT.